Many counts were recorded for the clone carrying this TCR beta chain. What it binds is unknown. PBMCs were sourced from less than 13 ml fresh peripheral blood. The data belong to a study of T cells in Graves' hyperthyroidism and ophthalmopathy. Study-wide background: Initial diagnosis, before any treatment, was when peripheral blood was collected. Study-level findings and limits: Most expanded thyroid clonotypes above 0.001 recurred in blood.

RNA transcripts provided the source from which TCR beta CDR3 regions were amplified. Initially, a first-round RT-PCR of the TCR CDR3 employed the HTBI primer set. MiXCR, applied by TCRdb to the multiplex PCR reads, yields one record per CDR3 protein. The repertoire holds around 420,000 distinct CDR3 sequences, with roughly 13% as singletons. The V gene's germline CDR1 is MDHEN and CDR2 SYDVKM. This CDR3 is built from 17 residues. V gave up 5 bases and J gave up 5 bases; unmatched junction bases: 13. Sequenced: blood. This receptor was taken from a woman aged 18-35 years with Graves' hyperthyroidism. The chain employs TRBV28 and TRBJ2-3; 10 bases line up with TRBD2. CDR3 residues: CASSHGKRAGGRDTQYF. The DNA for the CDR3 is TGTGCCAGCAGTCACGGAAAACGAGCGGGGGGGCGAGATACGCAGTATTTT. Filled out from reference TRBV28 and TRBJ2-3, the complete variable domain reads DVKVTQSSRYLVKRTGEKVFLECVQDMDHENMFWYRQDPGLGLRLIYFSYDVKMKEKGDIPEGYSVSREKKERFSLILESASTNQTSMYLCASSHGKRAGGRDTQYFGPGTRLTVL.